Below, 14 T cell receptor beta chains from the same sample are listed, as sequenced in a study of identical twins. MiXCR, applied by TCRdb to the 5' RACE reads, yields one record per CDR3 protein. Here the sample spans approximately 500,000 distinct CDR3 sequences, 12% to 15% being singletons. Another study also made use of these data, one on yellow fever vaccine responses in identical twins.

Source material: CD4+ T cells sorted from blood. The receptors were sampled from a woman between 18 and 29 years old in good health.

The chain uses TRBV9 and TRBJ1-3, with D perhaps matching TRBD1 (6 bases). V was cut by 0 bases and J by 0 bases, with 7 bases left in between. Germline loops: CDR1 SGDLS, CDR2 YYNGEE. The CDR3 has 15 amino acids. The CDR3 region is CASSVGGGSGNTIYF. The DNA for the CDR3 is TGTGCCAGCAGCGTAGGAGGGGGCTCTGGAAACACCATATATTTT.

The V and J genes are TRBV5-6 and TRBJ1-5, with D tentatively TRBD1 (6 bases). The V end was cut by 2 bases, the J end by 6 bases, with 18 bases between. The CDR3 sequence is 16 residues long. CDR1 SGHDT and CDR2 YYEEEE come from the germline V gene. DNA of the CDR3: TGTGCCAGCAGCTTAGTCGCCGGGACAAAGGGTCAGCCCCAGCATTTT. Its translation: CASSLVAGTKGQPQHF.

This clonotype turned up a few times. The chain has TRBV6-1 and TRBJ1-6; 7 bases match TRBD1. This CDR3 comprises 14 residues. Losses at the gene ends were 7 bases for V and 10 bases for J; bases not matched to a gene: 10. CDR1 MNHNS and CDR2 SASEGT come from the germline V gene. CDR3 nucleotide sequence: TGTGCCAGCACCAAACTACAGGGGAGGTCACCCCTCCACTTT. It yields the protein CASTKLQGRSPLHF.

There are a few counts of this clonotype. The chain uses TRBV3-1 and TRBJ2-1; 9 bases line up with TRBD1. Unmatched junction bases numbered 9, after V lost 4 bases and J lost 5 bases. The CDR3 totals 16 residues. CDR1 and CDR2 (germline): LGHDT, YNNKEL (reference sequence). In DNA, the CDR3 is TGTGCCAGCAGCCCAAATCCGGGACAGGGTGACAATGAGCAGTTCTTC. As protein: CASSPNPGQGDNEQFF.

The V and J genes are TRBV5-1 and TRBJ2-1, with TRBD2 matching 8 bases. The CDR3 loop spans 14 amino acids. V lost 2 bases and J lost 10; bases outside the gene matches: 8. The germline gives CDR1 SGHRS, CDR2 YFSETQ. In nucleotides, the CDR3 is TGCGCCAGCAGCTTCACTAGCGGCAGTGTGGAGCAGTTCTTC. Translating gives CASSFTSGSVEQFF. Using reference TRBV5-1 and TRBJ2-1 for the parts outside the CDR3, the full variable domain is KAGVTQTPRYLIKTRGQQVTLSCSPISGHRSVSWYQQTPGQGLQFLFEYFSETQRNKGNFPGRFSGRQFSNSRSEMNVSTLELGDSALYLCASSFTSGSVEQFFGPGTRLTVL.

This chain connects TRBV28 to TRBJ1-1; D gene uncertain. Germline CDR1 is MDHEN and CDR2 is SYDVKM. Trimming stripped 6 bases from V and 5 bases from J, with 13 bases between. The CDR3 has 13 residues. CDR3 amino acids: CASSQWGWTEAFF. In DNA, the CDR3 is TGTGCCAGCAGCCAATGGGGTTGGACTGAAGCTTTCTTT.

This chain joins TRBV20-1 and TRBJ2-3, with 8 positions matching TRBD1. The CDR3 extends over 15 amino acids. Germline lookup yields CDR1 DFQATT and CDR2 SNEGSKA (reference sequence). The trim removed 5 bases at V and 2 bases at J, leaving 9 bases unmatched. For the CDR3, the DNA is TGCAGTGCTGAGAAGACAGGGGTCCCCACAGATACGCAGTATTTT. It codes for CSAEKTGVPTDTQYF.

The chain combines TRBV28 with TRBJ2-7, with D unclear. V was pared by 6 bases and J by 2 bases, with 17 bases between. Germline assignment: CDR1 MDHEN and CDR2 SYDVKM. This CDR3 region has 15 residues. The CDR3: CASSSPPDRTYEQYF. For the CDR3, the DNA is TGTGCCAGCAGCTCCCCGCCGGACCGCACCTACGAGCAGTACTTC.

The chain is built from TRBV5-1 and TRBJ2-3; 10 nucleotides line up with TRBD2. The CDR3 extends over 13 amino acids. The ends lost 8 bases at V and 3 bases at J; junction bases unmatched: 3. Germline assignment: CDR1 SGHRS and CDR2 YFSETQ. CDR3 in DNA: TGCGCCAGTAAGACTAGCGGGACAGATACGCAGTATTTT. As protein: CASKTSGTDTQYF.

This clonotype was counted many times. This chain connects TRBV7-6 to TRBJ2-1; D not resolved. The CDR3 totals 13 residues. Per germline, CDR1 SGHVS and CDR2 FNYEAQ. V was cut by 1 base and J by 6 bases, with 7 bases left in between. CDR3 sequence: CASSLGHTNEQFF. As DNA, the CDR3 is TGTGCCAGCAGCTTAGGCCATACCAATGAGCAGTTCTTC.

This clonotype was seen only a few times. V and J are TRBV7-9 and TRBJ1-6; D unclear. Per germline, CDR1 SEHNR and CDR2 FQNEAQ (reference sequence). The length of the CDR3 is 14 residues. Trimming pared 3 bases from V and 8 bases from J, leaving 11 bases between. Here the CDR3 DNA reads TGTGCCAGCAGCTTGGAGACACGAGATTCACCCCTCCACTTT. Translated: CASSLETRDSPLHF.

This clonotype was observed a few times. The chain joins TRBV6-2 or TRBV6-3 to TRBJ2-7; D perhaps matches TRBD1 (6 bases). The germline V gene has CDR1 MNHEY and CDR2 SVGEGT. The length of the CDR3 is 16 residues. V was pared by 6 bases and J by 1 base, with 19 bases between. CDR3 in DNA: TGTGCCAGCAGACTACGCGGACAGACGGCTTCCTACGAGCAGTACTTC. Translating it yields CASRLRGQTASYEQYF.

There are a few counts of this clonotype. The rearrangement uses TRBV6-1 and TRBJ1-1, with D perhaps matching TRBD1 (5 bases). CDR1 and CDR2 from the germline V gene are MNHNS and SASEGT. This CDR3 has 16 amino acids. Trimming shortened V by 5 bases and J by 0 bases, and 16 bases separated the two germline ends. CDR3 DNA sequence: TGTGCCAGCAGTACGGTGGGGGGAGGGATGAACACTGAAGCTTTCTTT. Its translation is CASSTVGGGMNTEAFF.

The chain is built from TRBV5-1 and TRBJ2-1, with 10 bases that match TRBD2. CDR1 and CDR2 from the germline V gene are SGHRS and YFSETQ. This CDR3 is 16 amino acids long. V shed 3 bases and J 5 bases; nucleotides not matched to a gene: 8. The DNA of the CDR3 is TGCGCCAGCAGCTCGGGCAGTCTAGCGGGAGACAATGAGCAGTTCTTC. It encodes CASSSGSLAGDNEQFF.